A selection of T cell receptor beta chains follows, all from one sample in a study of blood T cell repertoires in COVID-19. The repertoire was sequenced with immunoSEQ multiplex PCR; TCRdb's copy has only in-frame clones and lacks some. Here the sample spans about 73,000 clones, around 80% being singletons. Sequencing was performed on peripheral blood. The receptors were gathered from a man aged 50-59 years with active COVID-19. CDR3s include the opening cysteine and the closing phenylalanine or tryptophan. The D gene is left open where the match is weak. The size field is filled for only some rows; it gives once, few, many or a size class.

TRBJ1-2 | TRBD1 | . | 15 | TRBV11-2 | CASSDRGKGGGGYTF | TGTGCCAGCAGCGACAGGGGGAAGGGGGGAGGTGGCTACACCTTC
TRBJ1-5 | . | . | 16 | TRBV6-1 | CASSESRTASNQPQHF | TGTGCCAGCAGTGAATCGCGGACAGCTAGCAATCAGCCCCAGCATTTT
TRBJ1-5 | TRBD1 | . | 14 | TRBV4-1 | CASSQDRGNQPQHF | TGCGCCAGCAGCCAGGACAGGGGAAATCAGCCCCAGCATTTT
TRBJ2-7 | . | . | 13 | TRBV5-6 | CASSLAGSFEQYF | TGTGCCAGCAGCTTGGCAGGGTCGTTCGAGCAGTACTTC
TRBJ1-1 | . | . | 13 | TRBV6-5 | CASGSGGKTEAFF | TGTGCCAGCGGGTCGGGGGGAAAAACTGAAGCTTTCTTT
TRBJ2-3 | TRBD1 | . | 14 | TRBV10-3 | CAITDRSLTDTQYF | TGTGCCATCACGGACAGGTCCCTCACAGATACGCAGTATTTT
TRBJ1-2 | TRBD1 | . | 14 | TRBV5-1 | CASSDRTGAYGYTF | TGCGCCAGCAGCGACCGGACAGGGGCCTATGGCTACACCTTC
TRBJ1-1 | TRBD1 | . | 16 | TRBV2 | CASTWGTANLNTEAFF | TGTGCCAGCACCTGGGGGACAGCAAACCTGAACACTGAAGCTTTCTTT
TRBJ2-1 | . | . | 17 | TRBV18 | CASSPPGGLLNYNEQFF | TGTGCCAGCTCACCCCCCGGGGGGCTCCTCAACTACAATGAGCAGTTCTTC
TRBJ2-4 | . | few | 15 | TRBV3-1/TRBV3-2 | CASSQGVGPKNIQYF | TGTGCCAGCAGCCAAGGGGTGGGGCCGAAAAACATTCAGTACTTC
TRBJ1-5 | TRBD1 | few | 13 | TRBV11-2 | CASSQDRAQPQHF | TGTGCCAGCAGCCAGGACAGGGCTCAGCCCCAGCATTTT
TRBJ2-1 | TRBD2 | . | 16 | TRBV18 | CASSPRTSLYYNEQFF | TGTGCCAGCTCACCAAGGACTAGTCTTTACTACAATGAGCAGTTCTTC
TRBJ2-4 | TRBD1 | . | 14 | TRBV30 | CAWYDRGGGNIQYF | TGTGCCTGGTATGACAGGGGAGGCGGAAACATTCAGTACTTC
TRBJ2-3 | TRBD2 | . | 13 | TRBV7-2 | CASSPYRRESEYF | TGTGCCAGCAGCCCCTATAGGCGGGAGAGCGAGTATTTT
TRBJ1-2 | . | . | 13 | TRBV6-5 | CASRESTGYGYTF | TGTGCCAGCAGGGAGTCGACTGGCTATGGCTACACCTTC
TRBJ2-2 | TRBD2 | . | 20 | TRBV18 | CASSQPGLARPRANTGELFF | TGTGCCAGCTCACAACCGGGACTAGCGAGACCCCGAGCGAACACCGGGGAGCTGTTTTTT
TRBJ1-4 | TRBD1 | . | 13 | TRBV9 | CASRDRASEKLFF | TGTGCCAGCAGGGACAGGGCTTCCGAAAAACTGTTTTTT